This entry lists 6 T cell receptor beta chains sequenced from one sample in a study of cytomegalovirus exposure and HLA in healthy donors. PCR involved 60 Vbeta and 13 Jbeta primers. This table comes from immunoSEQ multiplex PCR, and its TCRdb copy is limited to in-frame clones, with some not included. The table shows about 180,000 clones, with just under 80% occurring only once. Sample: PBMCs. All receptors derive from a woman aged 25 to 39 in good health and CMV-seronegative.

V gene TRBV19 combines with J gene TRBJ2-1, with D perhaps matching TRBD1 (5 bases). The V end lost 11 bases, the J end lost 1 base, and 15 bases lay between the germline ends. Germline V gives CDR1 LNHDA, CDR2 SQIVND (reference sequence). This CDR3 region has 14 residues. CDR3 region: CAAGWGGSYNEQFF. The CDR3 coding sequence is TGTGCCGCAGGGTGGGGTGGATCCTACAATGAGCAGTTCTTC.

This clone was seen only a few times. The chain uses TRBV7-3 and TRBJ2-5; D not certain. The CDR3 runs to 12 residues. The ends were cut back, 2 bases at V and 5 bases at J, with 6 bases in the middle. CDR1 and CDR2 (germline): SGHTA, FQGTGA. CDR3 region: CASSLPQETQYF. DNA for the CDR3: TGTGCCAGCAGCTTACCCCAGGAGACCCAGTACTTC.

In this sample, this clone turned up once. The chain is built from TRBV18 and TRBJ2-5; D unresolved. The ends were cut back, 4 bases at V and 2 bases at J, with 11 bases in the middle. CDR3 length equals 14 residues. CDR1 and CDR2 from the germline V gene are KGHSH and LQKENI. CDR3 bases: TGTGCCAGCTCACGGGCGTCCACACAAGAGACCCAGTACTTC. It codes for CASSRASTQETQYF.

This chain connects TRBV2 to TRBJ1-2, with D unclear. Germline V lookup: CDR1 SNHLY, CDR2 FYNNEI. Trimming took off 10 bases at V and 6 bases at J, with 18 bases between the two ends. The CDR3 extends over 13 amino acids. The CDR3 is CATSNQLADGYTF. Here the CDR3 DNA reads TGTGCCACCTCAAACCAATTGGCGGATGGCTACACCTTC.

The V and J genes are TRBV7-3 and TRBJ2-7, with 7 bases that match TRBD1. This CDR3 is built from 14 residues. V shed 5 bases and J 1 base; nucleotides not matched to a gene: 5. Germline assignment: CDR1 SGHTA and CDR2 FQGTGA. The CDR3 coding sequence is TGTGCCAGCAGCGCTAACAGGGGTTCCTACGAGCAGTACTTC. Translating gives CASSANRGSYEQYF. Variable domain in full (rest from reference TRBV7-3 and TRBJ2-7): GAGVSQTPSNKVTEKGKYVELRCDPISGHTALYWYRQSLGQGPEFLIYFQGTGAADDSGLPNDRFFAVRPEGSVSTLKIQRTERGDSAVYLCASSANRGSYEQYFGPGTRLTVT.

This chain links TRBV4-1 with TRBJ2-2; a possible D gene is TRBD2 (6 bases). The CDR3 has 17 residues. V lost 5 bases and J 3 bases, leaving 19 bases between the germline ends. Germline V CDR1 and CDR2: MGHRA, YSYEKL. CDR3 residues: CASSSQPGGRDTGELFF. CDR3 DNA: TGCGCCAGCAGCTCCCAACCCGGGGGACGGGACACCGGGGAGCTGTTTTTT.